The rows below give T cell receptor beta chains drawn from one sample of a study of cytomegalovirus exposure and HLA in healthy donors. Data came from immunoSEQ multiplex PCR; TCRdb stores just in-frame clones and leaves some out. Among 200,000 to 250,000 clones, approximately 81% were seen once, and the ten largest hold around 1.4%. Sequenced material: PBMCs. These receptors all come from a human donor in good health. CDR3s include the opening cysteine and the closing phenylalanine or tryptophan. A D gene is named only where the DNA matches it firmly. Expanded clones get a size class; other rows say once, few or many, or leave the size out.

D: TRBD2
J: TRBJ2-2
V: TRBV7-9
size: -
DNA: TGTGCCAGCAGCGCCGCTTTAGCGGGAGAGGTGGGGGAGCTGTTTTTT
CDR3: CASSAALAGEVGELFF

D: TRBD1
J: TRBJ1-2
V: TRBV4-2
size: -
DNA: TGTGCCAGCAGCCAAGATGAGGGACAGGGAGTCTATGGCTACACCTTC
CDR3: CASSQDEGQGVYGYTF

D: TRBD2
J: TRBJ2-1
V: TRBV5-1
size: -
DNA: TGCGCCAGCAGTTTAACTCGGACTAGCGGCAACAATAAGCAGTTCTTC
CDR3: CASSLTRTSGNNKQFF

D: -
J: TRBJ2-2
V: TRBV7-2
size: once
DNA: TGTGCCAGCAGCCGCATACTTGTTAGTCCCGGGGAGCTGTTTTTT
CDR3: CASSRILVSPGELFF

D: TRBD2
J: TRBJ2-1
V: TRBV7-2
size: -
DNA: TGTGCCAGCAGCTTAGGGACTAGCGGGACCAGGGGGCAGTTCTTC
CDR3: CASSLGTSGTRGQFF

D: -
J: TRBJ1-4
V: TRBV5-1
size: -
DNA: TGCGCCAGCAGCTTGGTCGCGTCAAATAATGAAAAACTGTTTTTT
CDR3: CASSLVASNNEKLFF

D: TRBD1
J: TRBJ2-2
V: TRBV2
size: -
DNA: TGTGCCAGCAGGGACAGGGGGGCCGGGGAGCTGTTTTTT
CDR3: CASRDRGAGELFF

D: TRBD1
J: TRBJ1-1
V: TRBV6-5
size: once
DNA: TGTGCCAGCAGGAGACAGGGGCAGACTGAAGCTTTCTTT
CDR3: CASRRQGQTEAFF

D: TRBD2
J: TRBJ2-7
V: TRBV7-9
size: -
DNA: TGTGCCAGCAGCCCCATACGACTAGCTGCCTACGAGCAGTACTTC
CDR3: CASSPIRLAAYEQYF

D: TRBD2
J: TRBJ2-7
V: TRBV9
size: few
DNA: TGTGCCAGCAGCGGCTGGGGGACTAGCGGGACCAGTACAGTCTACGAGCAGTACTTC
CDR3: CASSGWGTSGTSTVYEQYF

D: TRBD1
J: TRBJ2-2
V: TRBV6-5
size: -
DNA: TGTGCCAGCAGTTACTCGACAGGGGCCTACACCGGGGAGCTGTTTTTT
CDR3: CASSYSTGAYTGELFF

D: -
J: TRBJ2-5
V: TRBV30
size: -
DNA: TGTGCCTGGAGGCGATTGGAGACCCAGTACTTC
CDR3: CAWRRLETQYF

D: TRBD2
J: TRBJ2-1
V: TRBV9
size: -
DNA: TGTGCCAGCAGCGGAAGGGGGGCCGGGGGGGATGAGCAGTTCTTC
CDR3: CASSGRGAGGDEQFF

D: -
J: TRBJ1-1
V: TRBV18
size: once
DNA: TGTGCCAGCTCACTGGACAGTCTGTGGACTGAAGCTTTCTTT
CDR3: CASSLDSLWTEAFF

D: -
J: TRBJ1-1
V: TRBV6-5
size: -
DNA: TGTGCCAGCAGTGATAACCAGGGGCTCACTGAAGCTTTCTTT
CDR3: CASSDNQGLTEAFF

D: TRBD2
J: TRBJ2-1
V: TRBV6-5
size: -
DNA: TGTGCCAGCAGTCTAGCGGGAGGGGACAATGAGCAGTTCTTC
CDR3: CASSLAGGDNEQFF

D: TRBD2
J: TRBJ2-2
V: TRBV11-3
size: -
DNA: TGTGCCAGCAGCTTAATCTTTGCGGGAGGAGGGACCGGGGAGCTGTTTTTT
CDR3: CASSLIFAGGGTGELFF

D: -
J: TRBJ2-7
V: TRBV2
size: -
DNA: TGTGCCAGCAGTGATCAAACAGGGTGGAACGAGCAGTACTTC
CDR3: CASSDQTGWNEQYF

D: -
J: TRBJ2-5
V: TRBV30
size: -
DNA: TGTGCCTGGAGTGTAGTACAGCAAGAGACCCAGTACTTC
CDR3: CAWSVVQQETQYF

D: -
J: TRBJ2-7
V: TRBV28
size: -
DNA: TGTGCCAGCAGTCCCCTCCTCCTGCGGCCCTACGAGCAGTACTTC
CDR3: CASSPLLLRPYEQYF

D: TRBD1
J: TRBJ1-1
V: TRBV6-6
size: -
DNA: TGTGCCAGCGCGACGACAGGGGGGAACACTGAAGCTTTCTTT
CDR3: CASATTGGNTEAFF

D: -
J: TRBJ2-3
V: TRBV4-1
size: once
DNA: TGCGCCAGCAGCCAAGATGATAGCAGCGGGACAGATACGCAGTATTTT
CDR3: CASSQDDSSGTDTQYF

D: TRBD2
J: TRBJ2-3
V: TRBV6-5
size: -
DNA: TGTGCCAGCAATGTGTCCGGGAGGGCCTCAGATACGCAGTATTTT
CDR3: CASNVSGRASDTQYF

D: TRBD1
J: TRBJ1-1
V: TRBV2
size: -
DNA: TGTGCCAGCAGAGCCGACAGGGGGAACACTGAAGCTTTCTTT
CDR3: CASRADRGNTEAFF

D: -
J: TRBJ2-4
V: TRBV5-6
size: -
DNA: TGTGCCAGCAGCTTGGAGTCAGGCTACATTCAGTACTTC
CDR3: CASSLESGYIQYF

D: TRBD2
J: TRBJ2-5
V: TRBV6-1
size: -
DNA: TGTGCCACGACTAGCGGGCACCAAGAGACCCAGTACTTC
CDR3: CATTSGHQETQYF

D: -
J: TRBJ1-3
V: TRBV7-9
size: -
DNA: TGTGCCAGCAGCTTTTCAGGGTCTGGAAACACCATATATTTT
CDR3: CASSFSGSGNTIYF

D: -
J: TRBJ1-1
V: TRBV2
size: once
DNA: TGTGCTTCAGGAGGGGAGGTAAACACTGAAGCTTTCTTT
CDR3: CASGGEVNTEAFF

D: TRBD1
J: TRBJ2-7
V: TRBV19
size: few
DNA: TGTGCCAGTAGTTGGGGGACAGAATCCTACGAGCAGTACTTC
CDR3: CASSWGTESYEQYF

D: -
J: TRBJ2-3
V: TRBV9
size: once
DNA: TGTGCCAGCAGCGTAGGAGGGCCGGGCACAGATACGCAGTATTTT
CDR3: CASSVGGPGTDTQYF

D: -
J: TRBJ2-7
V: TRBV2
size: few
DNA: TGTGCCAGCTTTCTCTTACCGGGACAAAACTTTGATGAGCAGTACTTC
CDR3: CASFLLPGQNFDEQYF

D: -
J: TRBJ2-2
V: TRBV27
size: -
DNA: TGTGCCAGCAGTTTAAGGGCGGGGAACACCGGGGAGCTGTTTTTT
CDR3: CASSLRAGNTGELFF

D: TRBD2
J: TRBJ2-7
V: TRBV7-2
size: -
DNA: TGTGCCAGCAGCAAGGGACTAGTTGGCGAGCAGTACTTC
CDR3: CASSKGLVGEQYF

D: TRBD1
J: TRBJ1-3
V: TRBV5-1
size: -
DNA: TGCGCCAGCAGCTTGGCAGGGGGCGTAAACACCATATATTTT
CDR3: CASSLAGGVNTIYF

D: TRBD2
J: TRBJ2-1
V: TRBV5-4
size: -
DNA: TGTGCCAGCAGCTTGGGACTAGCGGGAGTTGAGCAGTTCTTC
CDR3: CASSLGLAGVEQFF

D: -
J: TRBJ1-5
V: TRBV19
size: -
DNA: TGTGCCAGTAGACATCCGGGGTTAGGAGGTAATCAGCCCCAGCATTTT
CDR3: CASRHPGLGGNQPQHF

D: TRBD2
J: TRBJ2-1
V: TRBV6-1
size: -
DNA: TGTGCCAGCAGTTCTCGACTAGCGGGAGGCAATGAGCAGTTCTTC
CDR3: CASSSRLAGGNEQFF

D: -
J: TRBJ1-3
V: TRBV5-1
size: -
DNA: TGCGCCAGCAGCATAGCCTCAGGGTGGTTCGACACCATATATTTT
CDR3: CASSIASGWFDTIYF

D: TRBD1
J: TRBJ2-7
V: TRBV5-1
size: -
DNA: TGCGCCAGCAGGGCCGTGACAGGGAGACACGAGCAGTACTTC
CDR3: CASRAVTGRHEQYF

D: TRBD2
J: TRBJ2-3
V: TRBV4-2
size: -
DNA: TGTGCCAGCAGCCCACGTAAAGCTAGCGGGGGCACAGATACGCAGTATTTT
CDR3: CASSPRKASGGTDTQYF

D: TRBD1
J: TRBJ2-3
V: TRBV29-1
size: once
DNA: TGCAGCGTTGCCCGATATCCGGGACAGAGCACAGATACGCAGTATTTT
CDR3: CSVARYPGQSTDTQYF

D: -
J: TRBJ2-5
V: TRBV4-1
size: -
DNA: TGCGCCAGCAGCCAATGGCGCGGCCGTGCAGAGACCCAGTACTTC
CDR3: CASSQWRGRAETQYF

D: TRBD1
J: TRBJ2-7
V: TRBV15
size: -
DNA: TGTGCCACCAGCCGCGGGACAGGGACCTACGAGCAGTACTTC
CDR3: CATSRGTGTYEQYF

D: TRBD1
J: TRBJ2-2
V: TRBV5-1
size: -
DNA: TGCGCCAGCGGACAGGGGACCGGGGAGCTGTTTTTT
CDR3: CASGQGTGELFF

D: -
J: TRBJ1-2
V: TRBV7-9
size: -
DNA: TGTGCCAGCACCCTTGGAGGAGGTTTCACCTTC
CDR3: CASTLGGGFTF

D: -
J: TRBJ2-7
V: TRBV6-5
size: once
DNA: TGTGCCAGCAGTTCCCGGACTATCGCCTACGAGCAGTACTTC
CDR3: CASSSRTIAYEQYF

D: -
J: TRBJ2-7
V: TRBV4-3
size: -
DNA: TGCGCCAGCAGCCAATCCATAGGGGGATCCTACGAGCAGTACTTC
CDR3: CASSQSIGGSYEQYF